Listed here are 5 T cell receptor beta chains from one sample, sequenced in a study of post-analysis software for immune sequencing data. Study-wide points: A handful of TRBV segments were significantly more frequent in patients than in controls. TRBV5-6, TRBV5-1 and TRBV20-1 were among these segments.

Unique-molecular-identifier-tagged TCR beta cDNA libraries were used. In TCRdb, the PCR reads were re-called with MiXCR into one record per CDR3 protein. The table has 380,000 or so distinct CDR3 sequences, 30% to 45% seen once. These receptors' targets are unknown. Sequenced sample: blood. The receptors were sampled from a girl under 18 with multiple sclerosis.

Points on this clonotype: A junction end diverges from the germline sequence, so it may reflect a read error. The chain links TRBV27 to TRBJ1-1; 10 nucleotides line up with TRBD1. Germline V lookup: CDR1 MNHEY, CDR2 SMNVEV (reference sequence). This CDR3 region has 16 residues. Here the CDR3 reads CASRPYPDRGHTKAFF. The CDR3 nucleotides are TGTGCCAGCAGACCATACCCCGACAGGGGGCACACTAAAGCTTTCTTT.

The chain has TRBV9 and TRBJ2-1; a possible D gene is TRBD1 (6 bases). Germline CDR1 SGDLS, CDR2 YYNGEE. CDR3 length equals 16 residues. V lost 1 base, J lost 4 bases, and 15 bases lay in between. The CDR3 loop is CASSVNAEGGYNEQFF. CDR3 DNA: TGTGCCAGCAGCGTAAATGCTGAAGGGGGTTACAATGAGCAGTTCTTC.

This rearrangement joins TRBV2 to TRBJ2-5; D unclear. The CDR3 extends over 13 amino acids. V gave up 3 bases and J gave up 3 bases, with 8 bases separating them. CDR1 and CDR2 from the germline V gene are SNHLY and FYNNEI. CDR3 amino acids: CASSEVGKETQYF. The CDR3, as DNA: TGTGCCAGCAGTGAGGTGGGGAAAGAGACCCAGTACTTC.

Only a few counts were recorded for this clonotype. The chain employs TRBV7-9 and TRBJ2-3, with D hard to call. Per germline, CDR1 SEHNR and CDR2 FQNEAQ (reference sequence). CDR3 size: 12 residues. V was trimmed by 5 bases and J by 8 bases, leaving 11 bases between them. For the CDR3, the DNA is TGTGCCAGCAGCGCTAGGAGAAGTACGCAGTATTTT. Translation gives CASSARRSTQYF.

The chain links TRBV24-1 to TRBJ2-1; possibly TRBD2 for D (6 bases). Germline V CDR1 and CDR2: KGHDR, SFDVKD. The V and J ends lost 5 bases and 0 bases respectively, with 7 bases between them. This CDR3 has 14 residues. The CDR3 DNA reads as TGTGCCACCAGTGGGGGGGTCTCCTACAATGAGCAGTTCTTC. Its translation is CATSGGVSYNEQFF.